Below are 13 T cell receptor beta chains sequenced from a single sample in a study of blood T cells in healthy people across ages (dated by TCRdb to between 2014 and 2017). Library preparation was by 5' RACE. TCRdb shows the sequencer as Illumina HiSeq 2500. The second PCR ran for roughly 7 to 11 cycles and used a J-beta primer mix along with a sample-barcoded 5' primer. TCRdb's own reprocessing of the public reads used fastp at Q25 and MiXCR and kept productive beta chains. CDR3 protein duplicates are merged, each entry listing the most common genes and DNA. In this sample the table shows over 1.5 million distinct CDR3 sequences, about 50% of which occur a single time. The top ten clones comprise less than 2.5% of the sample. Input material: blood. These receptors were taken from a woman between 40 and 50 years old in good health.

This clonotype came up a few times. The chain uses TRBV27 and TRBJ1-6, with D possibly being TRBD1 (5 bases). Trimming removed 1 base from V and 0 bases from J, with 10 bases in between. Germline CDR1 is MNHEY and CDR2 is SMNVEV (reference sequence). This CDR3 has 17 residues. This CDR3 reads CASSLFGGSSYNSPLHF. The CDR3 DNA follows: TGTGCCAGCAGTTTATTTGGGGGGAGCTCCTATAATTCACCCCTCCACTTT.

The table lists this clonotype with a few counts. This chain uses TRBV7-9 with TRBJ1-2; TRBD1 agrees at 8 bases. Germline V gives CDR1 SEHNR, CDR2 FQNEAQ (reference sequence). Trimming cost V 6 bases and J 7 bases; bases outside gene matches: 7. This CDR3 has 13 residues. CDR3 coding DNA: TGTGCCAGCAGGGGACAGGCCTTGGGTGGCTACACCTTC. It encodes CASRGQALGGYTF.

This chain connects TRBV12-3 or TRBV12-4 to TRBJ2-2; D remains ambiguous. This CDR3 has 12 residues. The V and J ends lost 4 bases and 6 bases respectively, with 6 bases between them. CDR3 nucleotides: TGTGCCAGCAGTTCAGTCGCCGGGGAGCTGTTTTTT. This translates into CASSSVAGELFF.

The chain uses TRBV4-3 and TRBJ2-3, with a tentative D call TRBD1 (6 bases). CDR1 and CDR2 (germline): LGHNA, YSLEER. The germline V and J ends were trimmed by 0 bases and 9 bases, with 16 bases remaining between them. The CDR3 runs to 15 residues. CDR3 amino acids: CASSQDLPDSGTQYF. The DNA for the CDR3 is TGCGCCAGCAGCCAAGATTTACCGGACAGTGGGACGCAGTATTTT.

This clonotype occurred a few times. The V call is TRBV29-1, the J call TRBJ1-2, with D perhaps matching TRBD1 (6 bases). Germline V gene sequence: CDR1 SQVTM, CDR2 ANQGSEA. This CDR3 is built from 15 residues. Trimming took off 6 bases at V and 1 base at J, with 18 bases between the two ends. The CDR3 protein is CSVGGTPGFNYGYTF. DNA for the CDR3: TGCAGCGTGGGGGGGACACCAGGATTTAACTATGGCTACACCTTC.

The rearrangement joins TRBV5-1 to TRBJ2-1; D may be TRBD2 (6 bases). Deletions cut 4 bases from V and 0 bases from J, with 14 bases between. Per germline, CDR1 SGHRS and CDR2 YFSETQ. The CDR3 has 16 residues. DNA for the CDR3: TGCGCCAGCAGCATGGACGCGGGGAGCTCCTACAATGAGCAGTTCTTC. Translating gives CASSMDAGSSYNEQFF.

With regard to this clonotype: Because the CDR3's place on the DNA is in doubt, the DNA is left out and the CDR3 is given as listed by TCRdb. The rearrangement uses TRBV27 and TRBJ1-2; the table's D call TRBD1 went unverified against the DNA. The CDR3 is 14 residues long, counting both termini. Germline V CDR1 and CDR2: MNHEY, SMNVEV (reference sequence). This CDR3 is CASSSSGDNYGYTF.

The V call is TRBV20-1, the J call TRBJ2-1, with D perhaps TRBD1 (5 bases). V was pared by 3 bases and J by 8 bases, with 14 bases between. The CDR3 loop spans 13 amino acids. Germline CDR1 is DFQATT and CDR2 is SNEGSKA (reference sequence). The CDR3 here is CSARGPSHHEQFF. DNA of the CDR3: TGCAGTGCTAGGGGGCCGTCCCACCATGAGCAGTTCTTC.

The V gene is TRBV7-2, the J gene TRBJ2-1, with D perhaps matching TRBD1 (5 bases). The CDR3 is 14 residues long. Germline lookup yields CDR1 SGHTA and CDR2 FQGNSA. V lost 5 bases and J lost 6, with 14 bases in between. The CDR3 coding sequence is TGTGCCAGCAGCGTGCCTCGCCAGGGCAATGAGCAGTTCTTC. Protein product: CASSVPRQGNEQFF.

The chain joins TRBV20-1 to TRBJ1-2; 7 bases fit TRBD1. Germline CDR1 DFQATT, CDR2 SNEGSKA (reference sequence). The CDR3 extends over 15 amino acids. V gave up 0 bases and J gave up 3 bases; unmatched junction bases: 7. The CDR3 region is CSARDRVRGDYGYTF. Written as DNA, the CDR3 is TGCAGTGCTAGAGATCGTGTCAGGGGGGACTATGGCTACACCTTC.

The chain recombines TRBV4-1 with TRBJ2-3, with 9 bases fitting TRBD2. CDR1 is MGHRA, CDR2 YSYEKL, per germline. The CDR3 is 17 amino acids. The ends lost 0 bases at V and 5 bases at J; junction bases unmatched: 9. Here the CDR3 DNA reads TGCGCCAGCAGCCAAGAGAGGGCTAGCGGGGTAGGAGATACGCAGTATTTT. It yields the protein CASSQERASGVGDTQYF.

This clonotype occurred once. The chain combines TRBV6-5 with TRBJ2-7, with 7 positions matching TRBD1. The CDR3 extends over 12 amino acids. Looked up from germline, CDR1 is MNHEY and CDR2 is SVGAGI. After removal of 6 bases from V and 7 bases from J, the junction contained 6 bases not matched to a gene. CDR3 loop: CASSRQGEEQYF. For the CDR3, the DNA is TGTGCCAGCAGCCGACAGGGCGAGGAGCAGTACTTC.

With respect to this clonotype: One end of the junction does not line up with germline, which may come from a read error. The CDR3 DNA sequence: TGTGCCAGCAGCTCGAGAGGCTGCACCTTC. Its protein is CASSSRGCTF. V gene TRBV7-2 combines with J gene TRBJ1-2; D gene unclear. This CDR3 spans 10 amino acids. Germline V lookup: CDR1 SGHTA, CDR2 FQGNSA. The variable domain in full, with the rest retrieved from reference TRBV7-2 and TRBJ1-2, is GAGVSQSPSNKVTEKGKDVELRCDPISGHTALYWYRQSLGQGLEFLIYFQGNSAPDKSGLPSDRFSAERTGGSVSTLTIQRTQQEDSAVYLCASSSRGCTFGSGTRLTVV.